Listed below are T cell receptor beta chains from one sample, sequenced in a study of breast tumors, draining lymph nodes, adjacent tissues. MiXCR was run by TCRdb on the multiplex PCR reads, yielding one entry per CDR3 protein. The sample contains under 250,000 distinct CDR3 sequences, 32% of which appear only once. Sequences were obtained from axillary lymph node tissue. The origin of the receptors is a female donor with breast cancer. Some clones in this sample may be carry-over from other donors' samples. Both conserved end residues are part of each CDR3. D genes are given only for firm matches. The size entry is marked missing in some rows and otherwise reads once, few, many or a size class.

few	TRBV19	TRBD1	TRBJ1-3	TGTGCCAGCTCACCTCTTGGCAGGGGGAACATCTTCTCTGGAAACACCATATATTTT	CASSPLGRGNIFSGNTIYF
many	TRBV4-2	-	TRBJ1-2	TGTGCCAGCAGCCAAGATTTAGGGCTCGGCTACACCTTC	CASSQDLGLGYTF
-	TRBV29-1	TRBD1	TRBJ1-2	TGCAGCGTTAGGGGACAGGGTAAGGGCTATGGCTACACCTTC	CSVRGQGKGYGYTF
-	TRBV25-1	-	TRBJ2-3	TGTGCCAGCAGTGAGGGGGCAGGGGACAATGAGCAGTATTTT	CASSEGAGDNEQYF
many	TRBV12-3/TRBV12-4	TRBD1	TRBJ1-2	TGTGCCAGCAGTCCTCACAGGGGGAGGAGCTATGGCTACACCTTC	CASSPHRGRSYGYTF
-	TRBV20-1	-	TRBJ1-3	TGCAGTGCCAGTGCCGGGACCCTATACCCCACCATATATTTT	CSASAGTLYPTIYF
many	TRBV20-1	TRBD2	TRBJ2-7	TGCAGTGCTAGTATCCCCCTAGCGGGAGTTGACGAGCAGTACTTC	CSASIPLAGVDEQYF
many	TRBV24-1	TRBD2	TRBJ2-7	TGTGCCACCAGTGCAGCGGGGAGGTACGAGCAGTACTTC	CATSAAGRYEQYF
many	TRBV12-5	-	TRBJ2-7	TGTGCTAGTGCCCCGGGATTCCCCTACGAGCAGTACTTC	CASAPGFPYEQYF
once	TRBV6-5	-	TRBJ2-1	TGTGCCAGCAGTGCCATGGGCAGGTCACCCGGTGAGCAGTTCTTC	CASSAMGRSPGEQFF
many	TRBV12-3/TRBV12-4	TRBD1	TRBJ1-2	TGTGCCAGCAGTTTAGACAGGGGTAAAAGCGGCTACACCTTC	CASSLDRGKSGYTF
many	TRBV20-1	-	TRBJ1-5	TGCAGTGCTCTACCTCCGGGACCGACATATAGCAATCAGCCCCAGCATTTT	CSALPPGPTYSNQPQHF
-	TRBV7-9	TRBD2	TRBJ2-3	TGTGCCAGCAGCCCTAGCGGGAGGGGGTGGAATGAGCAGTATTTT	CASSPSGRGWNEQYF
many	TRBV7-2	TRBD2	TRBJ2-7	TGTGCCAGCAGCTTATGGGGGAGGGTTGGCGAGCAGTACTTC	CASSLWGRVGEQYF
-	TRBV15	TRBD2	TRBJ2-5	TGTGCCACCAGCAGCTCTAGCGGGCGGGAGACCCAGTACTTC	CATSSSSGRETQYF
-	TRBV24-1	-	TRBJ1-5	TGTGCCACCAGTGACCCTAGCGGGGGGGAGGGTAGTGGCAATCAGCCCCAGCATTTT	CATSDPSGGEGSGNQPQHF
many	TRBV10-2	-	TRBJ1-2	TGCGCCAGCAGTGAGAGACAGGAGCGCGGCTACACCTTC	CASSERQERGYTF
-	TRBV28	TRBD2	TRBJ2-5	TGTGCCAGCAGTTTAGGGAGGGGGACCCAGTACTTC	CASSLGRGTQYF
-	TRBV15	-	TRBJ1-4	TGTGCCACCAGCAGCTTTGAGGCAACTAATGAAAAACTGTTTTTT	CATSSFEATNEKLFF
many	TRBV13	-	TRBJ2-3	TGTGCCAGCAGCGCTCTTGAGGGCCAGGGTGATACGCAGTATTTT	CASSALEGQGDTQYF
many	TRBV19	TRBD1	TRBJ1-6	TGTGCCAGTAGTGGACCGGACAGGGCCCGTTCACCCCTCCACTTT	CASSGPDRARSPLHF
-	TRBV5-1	TRBD1	TRBJ1-2	TGCGCCAGCAGCCCTAGGACAGGCAACGATGGCTACACCTTC	CASSPRTGNDGYTF
-	TRBV28	TRBD2	TRBJ2-1	TGTGCCAGCACCGATAGGGAGGGCCAAGAGCAGTTCTTC	CASTDREGQEQFF
few	TRBV20-1	-	TRBJ1-1	TGCAGTGCTAGATCCGCCAGGGGTGGGGTTGGCACTGAAGCCTTCTTT	CSARSARGGVGTEAFF
-	TRBV29-1	-	TRBJ2-1	TGCAGCACCACCGCCAATGAGCAGTTCTTC	CSTTANEQFF
few	TRBV18	TRBD1	TRBJ1-6	TGTGCCAGCTCACTTCGCGCAGGGGGATATAATTCACCCCTCCACTTT	CASSLRAGGYNSPLHF
many	TRBV5-1	-	TRBJ2-1	TGCGCCAGCAGCTTGGTCTCACCTAGAGGCTCCTACAATGAGCAGTTCTTC	CASSLVSPRGSYNEQFF
-	TRBV15	-	TRBJ1-2	TGTGCCACCAGCAGTGAAGGGGAGCGGCATGGCTACACCTTC	CATSSEGERHGYTF
few	TRBV6-1	-	TRBJ2-7	TGTGCCAGCAGTCATAATCGGCAGTCCTACGAGCAGTACTTC	CASSHNRQSYEQYF
-	TRBV2	TRBD1	TRBJ2-7	TGTGCCAGCAGCCAAGACCGGGACAGGAACTACGAGCAGTACTTC	CASSQDRDRNYEQYF
-	TRBV9	TRBD2	TRBJ2-1	TGTGCCAGCAGCCCGGGACTAGTGGGAGGGGTCTACACTGAGCAGTTCTTC	CASSPGLVGGVYTEQFF
many	TRBV2	-	TRBJ2-7	TGTGCCAGCAGGGGTAGCGCCTACGAGCAGTACTTC	CASRGSAYEQYF
many	TRBV9	TRBD2	TRBJ2-1	TGTGCCAGCAGCGTAAGGGGACTAGCGGGGAACAATGAGCAGTTCTTC	CASSVRGLAGNNEQFF
many	TRBV6-5	TRBD1	TRBJ1-4	TGTGCCAGCAGCAGGGGGGAAAAACTGTTTTTT	CASSRGEKLFF
many	TRBV7-9	TRBD2	TRBJ2-7	TGTGCCAGCAGCTTGGGCGGGAGGGCCCTCCGGGAGCAGTACTTC	CASSLGGRALREQYF
many	TRBV2	-	TRBJ1-2	TGTGCCAGCCCCACAACGTCCTATGGCTACACCTTC	CASPTTSYGYTF
-	TRBV24-1	TRBD1	TRBJ1-5	TGTGCCACCAGTGAAGGGGGCCCCTACAATGAGCCCCAGCATTTT	CATSEGGPYNEPQHF
many	TRBV11-1	-	TRBJ2-3	TGTGCCAGCAGCTTTTCTGGGCGGCCGGATACGCAGTATTTT	CASSFSGRPDTQYF
many	TRBV7-9	-	TRBJ2-3	TGTGCCAGCAGCCCCCTCCGGGAGAGCACAGATACGCAGTATTTT	CASSPLRESTDTQYF
many	TRBV7-9	TRBD1	TRBJ2-6	TGTGCCAGCAGCTTGAGGACAGGGGCGGGCTCTGGGGCCAACGTCCTGACTTTC	CASSLRTGAGSGANVLTF
many	TRBV3-1	TRBD2	TRBJ2-3	TGTGCCAGCAGCCTTAGCGGGGGGGGGACAGATACGCAGTATTTT	CASSLSGGGTDTQYF
many	TRBV6-1	TRBD2	TRBJ2-5	TGTGCCAGCAGTGAAGAACGGAGGTGGGGCTCTGGGAGGGCAAAAGAGACCCAGTACTTC	CASSEERRWGSGRAKETQYF
many	TRBV2	-	TRBJ2-7	TGTGCCAGCAGATACTGGGACAAGTCCTACGAGCAGTACTTC	CASRYWDKSYEQYF
many	TRBV28	TRBD2	TRBJ2-3	TGTGCCAGCAGTATTGGGGGGGTGGGCACAGATACGCAGTATTTT	CASSIGGVGTDTQYF
many	TRBV9	TRBD1	TRBJ2-5	TGTGCCAGCAGCGTAGTTGGCACAGGGGTAGGAGAGACCCAGTACTTC	CASSVVGTGVGETQYF